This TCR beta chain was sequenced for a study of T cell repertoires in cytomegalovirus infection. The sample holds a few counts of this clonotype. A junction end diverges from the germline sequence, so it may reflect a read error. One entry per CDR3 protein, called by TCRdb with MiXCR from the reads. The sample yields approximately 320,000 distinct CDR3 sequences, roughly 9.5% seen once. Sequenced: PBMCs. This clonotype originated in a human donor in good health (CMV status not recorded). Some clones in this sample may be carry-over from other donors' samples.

CDR3 nucleotide sequence: TGTGCCAGCAGCCAAGAAGGTAGCGGATATCAGCCCCAGCATTTT. Encoded protein: CASSQEGSGYQPQHF. V is TRBV4-1 and J is TRBJ1-5; D not certain. The CDR3 sequence is 15 residues long. The germline V gene encodes CDR1 MGHRA and CDR2 YSYEKL.